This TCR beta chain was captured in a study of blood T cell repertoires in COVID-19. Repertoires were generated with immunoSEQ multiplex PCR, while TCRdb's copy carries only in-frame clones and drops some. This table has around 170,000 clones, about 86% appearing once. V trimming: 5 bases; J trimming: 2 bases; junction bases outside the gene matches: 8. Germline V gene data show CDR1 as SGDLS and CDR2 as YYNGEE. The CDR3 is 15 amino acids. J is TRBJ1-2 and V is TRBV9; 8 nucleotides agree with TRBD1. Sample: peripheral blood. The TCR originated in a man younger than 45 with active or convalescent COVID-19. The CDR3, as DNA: TGTGCCAGCAGTGCCGCAGGGGGCCGCAACTATGGCTACACCTTC. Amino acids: CASSAAGGRNYGYTF.